This T cell receptor (beta chain) was observed in a study of blood T cell repertoires in COVID-19 (dated by TCRdb to 2019 to 2021). A note on the overall study: Collaborator samples came from the United States, Italy and Spain and covered acute and convalescent phases of COVID-19. The material from the prospective study consisted of cDNA or gDNA derived from T cells, B-cell-depleted T cells, or PBMCs. Deeply sampled blood TCRbeta repertoires from subjects exposed to, actively infected with, or recovered from COVID-19 were included in the dataset. The samples were drawn from two sources: the first 160 participants of the ongoing ImmuneRACE study, and fewer than 1,500 subjects contributed by 6 global collaborators. Where available, HLA class I and class II types were taken from metadata supplied by the sample provider and were not determined by assay-based typing. The repertoires were released in a freely available public database intended as a resource for research on the immune response to SARS-CoV-2. The sample metadata nearly always contained a de-identified subject ID, COVID-19 status, age in years and sex. The paper's findings and limits, for the study overall: Clinical and demographic metadata were provided uncurated, with the amount varying by source and participant.

This clone was observed a single time. Its antigen specificity is not known. No qualities accompany the bases; no much larger clone lies one base away. TCRbeta CDR3 regions were amplified from genomic DNA using the immunoSEQ Assay, a bias-controlled multiplex PCR. In the original analysis: Within the assay, amplification of reference gene primers was used to estimate how many nucleated cells each sample contained. To quantify the absolute abundance of each unique TCRbeta CDR3 rearrangement, sequence reads were collapsed and filtered. For each sample, productive Simpson clonality was calculated as the square root of Simpson's diversity index over productive rearrangements. TCRdb took over this immuneACCESS table, retaining in-frame rearrangements with V and J assigned. Such tables are incomplete; in checked studies, under half of the missing clones stem from an unresolved V gene, and the remainder is unexplained. From that table come the V and J calls and clone size; the DNA was used to work out D and trimming. Here the sample has roughly 670,000 clones; about 90% occur a single time. The top ten clonotypes cover about 0.24% of the sample.

Based on the germline V gene (reference sequence), the CDR1 and CDR2 sequences are LNHNV and YYDKDF. From the cysteine up to the phenylalanine, the CDR3 has a length of 14 residues. Only the CDR3 region is kept as DNA, spanning 42 bases read in frame from base 1. V is trimmed back by 8 bases and J by 8 bases, and the junction contains 13 bases that no gene match accounts for. Each collaborating institution followed its own protocols to collect whole blood in K2EDTA tubes. For TCRbeta analysis, collaborators shipped samples as frozen whole blood, isolated PBMCs, or DNA extracted from either of those sample types.

The clonotype was recovered from a woman aged 18-35 years with acute or convalescent COVID-19. What was sequenced was peripheral blood. Recombination joined TRBV15 with TRBJ1-2, with 8 junctional bases fitting TRBD1. CDR3 sequence: CATQADRGRLGYTF. The nucleotides are TGTGCCACCCAGGCCGACAGGGGCCGGTTGGGCTACACCTTC.